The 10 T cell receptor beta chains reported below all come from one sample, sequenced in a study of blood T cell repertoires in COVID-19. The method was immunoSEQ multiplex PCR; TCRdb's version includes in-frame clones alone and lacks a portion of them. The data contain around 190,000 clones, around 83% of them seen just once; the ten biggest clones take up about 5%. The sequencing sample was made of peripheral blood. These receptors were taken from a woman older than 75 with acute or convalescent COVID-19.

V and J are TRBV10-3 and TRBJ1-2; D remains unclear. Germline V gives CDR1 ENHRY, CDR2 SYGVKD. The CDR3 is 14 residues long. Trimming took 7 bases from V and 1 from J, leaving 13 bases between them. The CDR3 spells CAITQDGVNYGYTF. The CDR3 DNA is TGTGCCATCACCCAGGACGGGGTTAACTATGGCTACACCTTC.

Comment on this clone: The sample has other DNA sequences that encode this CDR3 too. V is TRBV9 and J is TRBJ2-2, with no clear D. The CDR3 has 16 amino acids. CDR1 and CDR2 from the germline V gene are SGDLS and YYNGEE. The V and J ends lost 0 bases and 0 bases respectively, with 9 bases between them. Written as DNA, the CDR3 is TGTGCCAGCAGCGTAGTAGCCGGTACGAACACCGGGGAGCTGTTTTTT. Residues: CASSVVAGTNTGELFF.

CDR3: CASILRLADYEQYF. CDR3 DNA sequence: TGTGCCAGCATCCTAAGGCTAGCGGACTACGAGCAGTACTTC. The rearrangement links TRBV6-5 to TRBJ2-7, with 7 bases fitting TRBD2. V dropped 7 bases and J dropped 3; count of bases not matched to a gene: 9. Germline CDR1 is MNHEY and CDR2 is SVGAGI. The CDR3 has 14 residues.

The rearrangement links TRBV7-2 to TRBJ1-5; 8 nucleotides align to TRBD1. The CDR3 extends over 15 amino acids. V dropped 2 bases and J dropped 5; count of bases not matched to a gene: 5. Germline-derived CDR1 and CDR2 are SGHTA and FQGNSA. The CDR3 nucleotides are TGTGCCAGCAGCTTACGCAGGGGGCGAGATCAGCCCCAGCATTTT. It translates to CASSLRRGRDQPQHF.

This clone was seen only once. The CDR3 nucleotides are TGCAGCGTTGAGGGCAGGGGAAATTCACCCCTCCACTTT. It specifies CSVEGRGNSPLHF. The rearrangement uses TRBV29-1 and TRBJ1-6, with TRBD1 as a possible D gene (6 bases). Germline values: CDR1 SQVTM, CDR2 ANQGSEA. V was cut by 3 bases and J by 7 bases, with 10 bases left in between. This CDR3 has 13 residues.

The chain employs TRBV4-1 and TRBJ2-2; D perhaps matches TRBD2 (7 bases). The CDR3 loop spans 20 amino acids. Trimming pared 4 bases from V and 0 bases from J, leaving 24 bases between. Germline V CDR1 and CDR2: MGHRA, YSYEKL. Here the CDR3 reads CASSLTGSEGRGPNTGELFF. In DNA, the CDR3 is TGCGCCAGCAGCCTAACCGGGTCAGAGGGGCGGGGGCCGAACACCGGGGAGCTGTTTTTT.

CDR3 protein: CSVGGRSSYNEQFF. DNA of the CDR3: TGCAGCGTGGGGGGGCGTAGCTCCTACAATGAGCAGTTCTTC. The J gene is TRBJ2-1, the V gene TRBV29-1, with D perhaps matching TRBD2 (7 bases). There are 14 residues in the CDR3. Germline CDR1 is SQVTM and CDR2 is ANQGSEA. V was trimmed by 6 bases and J by 0 bases, leaving 12 bases between them.

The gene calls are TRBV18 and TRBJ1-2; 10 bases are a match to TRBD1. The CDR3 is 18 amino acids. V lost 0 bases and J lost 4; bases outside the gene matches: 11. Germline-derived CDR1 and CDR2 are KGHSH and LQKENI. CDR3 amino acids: CASSPPGQGTSTSYGYTF. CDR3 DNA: TGTGCCAGCTCACCACCGGGACAGGGGACTTCGACCTCCTATGGCTACACCTTC.

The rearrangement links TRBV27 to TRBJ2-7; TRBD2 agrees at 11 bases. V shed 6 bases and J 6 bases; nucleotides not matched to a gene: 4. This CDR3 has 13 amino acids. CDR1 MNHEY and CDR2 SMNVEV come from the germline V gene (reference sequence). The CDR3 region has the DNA TGTGCCAGCAGGGGTAGCGGGAGGGGCGAGCAGTACTTC. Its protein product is CASRGSGRGEQYF.

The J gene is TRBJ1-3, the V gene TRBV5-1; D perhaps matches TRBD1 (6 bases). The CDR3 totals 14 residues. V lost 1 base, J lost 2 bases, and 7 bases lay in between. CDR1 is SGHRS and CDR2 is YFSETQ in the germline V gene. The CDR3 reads CASSLTGTGNTIYF. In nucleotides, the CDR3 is TGCGCCAGCAGCTTGACAGGGACTGGAAACACCATATATTTT.